This T cell receptor (beta chain) was profiled in a study of T-cell memory formation after mild COVID-19. TCRdb re-called the 5' RACE reads with MiXCR, one entry per CDR3 protein. The table has more than 350,000 distinct CDR3 sequences, roughly 15% seen once. The germline V gene has CDR1 SGHNT and CDR2 YENEEA. The CDR3 loop spans 14 amino acids. V trimming: 5 bases; J trimming: 6 bases; junction bases outside the gene matches: 7. The chain has TRBV11-3 and TRBJ2-1; TRBD1 agrees at 7 bases. The sequence derives from a man between 18 and 29 years old who had mild COVID-19 (a few samples of this study predate the infection). Cell type and time point are not known. The sample consisted of PBMCs or a T cell subset sorted from them (not recorded which). As DNA, the CDR3 is TGTGCCAGCAGCCCTTGGACAGGCGGCAATGAGCAGTTCTTC. It codes for CASSPWTGGNEQFF.